Each of the 6 T cell receptor beta chains below was sequenced from the same sample in a study of persistence of HIV-infected CD4 T cells. Overlapping HIV-1 Gag 15-mer peptides at 0.95 to 1 ug per peptide per mL were used. CD40L/CD69 double-negative CD45RO-high memory CD4+ T cells were collected. Sequencing used immunoSEQ version 4 in survey mode. Repertoires were generated with immunoSEQ multiplex PCR, while TCRdb's copy carries only in-frame clones and drops some. The sample has about 36,000 clones, 80% to 85% seen once. These receptors have no identified antigens. This specimen consisted of cultured CD4+ T cells from PBMCs, obtained from a patient who received antiretroviral therapy. The receptor source for this set is an adult with HIV. The donor label of this sample is uncertain.

V and J are TRBV27 and TRBJ1-2; 7 bases fit TRBD1. Germline CDR1 is MNHEY and CDR2 is SMNVEV (reference sequence). The length of the CDR3 is 15 residues. Germline trimming cut 0 bases from V and 4 bases from J; bases unmatched to any gene: 5. The DNA for the CDR3 is TGTGCCAGCAGTTTATCGACAGGGTTCACCTATGGCTACACCTTC. This encodes CASSLSTGFTYGYTF.

The gene calls are TRBV25-1 and TRBJ1-5, with D tentatively TRBD1 (5 bases). In germline, CDR1 is MGHDK, CDR2 SYGVNS. V was trimmed by 6 bases and J by 10 bases, leaving 16 bases between them. The CDR3 is 13 amino acids. CDR3 sequence: CASRTGTPYPQHF. In DNA form, the CDR3 reads TGTGCCAGCAGAACCGGGACCCCTTATCCCCAGCATTTT.

This rearrangement joins TRBV5-6 to TRBJ1-1; no reliable D call. Germline V lookup: CDR1 SGHDT, CDR2 YYEEEE. Trimming stripped 4 bases from V and 2 bases from J, with 12 bases between. This CDR3 is built from 14 residues. The CDR3: CASSPASANTEAFF. CDR3 DNA sequence: TGTGCCAGCAGCCCGGCTTCGGCCAACACTGAAGCTTTCTTT.

V usage is TRBV5-4 and J usage is TRBJ2-1, with D possibly being TRBD1 (6 bases). CDR3 size: 15 residues. Trimming took 4 bases from V and 0 from J, leaving 11 bases between them. Germline V gene lookup returns CDR1 SGHNT and CDR2 YYREEE (reference sequence). Here the CDR3 reads CASSKDRPSYNEQFF. The CDR3 DNA sequence: TGTGCCAGCAGCAAAGACAGGCCCTCCTACAATGAGCAGTTCTTC.

V gene TRBV6-5 combines with J gene TRBJ1-2; 8 bases are a match to TRBD1. CDR3 length equals 12 residues. The germline gives CDR1 MNHEY, CDR2 SVGAGI. V was clipped by 5 bases and J by 8 bases; unmatched bases: 4. In nucleotides, the CDR3 is TGTGCCAGCAGTACGGACAGGGACGGCTACACCTTC. Amino acids: CASSTDRDGYTF.

The chain joins TRBV5-1 to TRBJ1-2, with D tentatively TRBD1 (6 bases). The V gene lost 4 bases and the J gene lost 4 bases, with 17 bases spanning the gap. Germline CDR1 SGHRS, CDR2 YFSETQ. This CDR3 spans 15 amino acids. The CDR3 sequence is CASSPGGGLTYGYTF. The CDR3 DNA reads TGCGCCAGCAGCCCTGGTGGGGGGCTAACCTATGGCTACACCTTC.